The 8 T cell receptor beta chains below come from one sample, sequenced in a study of cytomegalovirus exposure and HLA in healthy donors. Generated by immunoSEQ multiplex PCR, the TCRdb table keeps only in-frame clones and is missing some. The sample lists about 160,000 clones; 89% were seen once. The sample consisted of PBMCs. These receptors originate from a woman under 30 in good health and CMV-seropositive.

This clone was recorded only once. The chain employs TRBV5-1 and TRBJ1-1, with D unresolved. CDR1 SGHRS and CDR2 YFSETQ come from the germline V gene. The CDR3 extends over 13 amino acids. V lost 4 bases and J 5 bases, leaving 12 bases between the germline ends. The CDR3 is CASSHQEGTEAFF. The DNA of the CDR3 is TGCGCCAGCAGCCACCAGGAGGGAACTGAAGCTTTCTTT.

This clone was found once. The chain employs TRBV11-3 and TRBJ2-3; TRBD2 agrees at 7 bases. Germline CDR1 and CDR2: SGHNT and YENEEA. The CDR3 contains 14 residues. The J segment lost 6 bases and the V segment lost 5 bases, leaving 8 bases of the junction unmatched. CDR3 sequence (DNA): TGTGCCAGCAGCGAGGGGAGGGCCGCTGATACGCAGTATTTT. Its protein is CASSEGRAADTQYF.

The chain combines TRBV7-8 with TRBJ2-1, with TRBD2 identical over 12 bases. This CDR3 comprises 15 residues. Per the germline V gene, CDR1 is SGHVS and CDR2 is FQNEAQ. The V and J ends lost 5 bases and 4 bases, in that order; junction bases with no gene match: 3. CDR3 DNA sequence: TGTGCCAGCAGCCCAGGACTAGCGGGATACAATGAGCAGTTCTTC. It specifies CASSPGLAGYNEQFF.

This clone has only a few counts. The chain is built from TRBV2 and TRBJ1-2; D uncertain. Germline-derived CDR1 and CDR2 are SNHLY and FYNNEI. The length of the CDR3 is 15 residues. Trimming took off 6 bases at V and 5 bases at J, with 19 bases between the two ends. The CDR3 DNA is TGTGCCAGCAGGCTGCTTCGGCTCTCGGGGTATGGCTACACCTTC. It codes for CASRLLRLSGYGYTF. Complete variable domain (other parts from reference TRBV2 and TRBJ1-2): EPEVTQTPSHQVTQMGQEVILRCVPISNHLYFYWYRQILGQKVEFLVSFYNNEISEKSEIFDDQFSVERPDGSNFTLKIRSTKLEDSAMYFCASRLLRLSGYGYTFGSGTRLTVV.

The J gene is TRBJ2-1, the V gene TRBV6-4; the match to TRBD2 covers 12 bases. Per germline, CDR1 MRHNA and CDR2 SNTAGT. The CDR3 totals 16 residues. Trimming at V came to 4 bases and at J to 3 bases, leaving 4 bases not matched to a gene. The CDR3, as DNA: TGTGCCAGCAGTGGTAAGGGACTAGCGGGCTACAATGAGCAGTTCTTC. It codes for CASSGKGLAGYNEQFF.

Concerning this clone: Other DNA sequences of this sample code for an identical CDR3. The CDR3 here is CASSLAGGETQYF. As DNA, the CDR3 is TGTGCCAGCAGCTTAGCGGGAGGGGAGACCCAGTACTTC. The J gene is TRBJ2-5, the V gene TRBV7-2; TRBD2 aligns across 7 bases. The CDR3 sequence is 13 residues long. The junction had 0 bases not matched to a gene; V was cut back by 0 bases and J by 5 bases. The germline CDR1 and CDR2 sequences are SGHTA and FQGNSA.

The genes are TRBV7-9 and TRBJ1-1; a weak D match, TRBD1 (5 bases). V lost 3 bases to trimming and J lost 6 bases, with 17 bases between them. In germline, CDR1 is SEHNR, CDR2 FQNEAQ (reference sequence). The CDR3 runs 15 residues. In DNA form, the CDR3 reads TGTGCCAGCAGCTTTTTTAGGGCCGGGGGGGCTGAAGCTTTCTTT. Translated, it gives CASSFFRAGGAEAFF. The entire variable domain, with the rest obtained from reference TRBV7-9 and TRBJ1-1, is as follows: DTGVSQNPRHKITKRGQNVTFRCDPISEHNRLYWYRQTLGQGPEFLTYFQNEAQLEKSRLLSDRFSAERPKGSFSTLEIQRTEQGDSAMYLCASSFFRAGGAEAFFGQGTRLTVV.

The chain is built from TRBV4-2 and TRBJ2-6; D remains ambiguous. With 2 bases removed from V and 3 bases from J, the gap between germline ends came to 14 bases. Germline CDR1 reads LGHNA; CDR2 reads YNFKEQ. The CDR3 has 17 amino acids. The CDR3 DNA reads TGTGCCAGCAGCCAAACTTCCTATGGTCTTGGGGCCAACGTCCTGACTTTC. Encoded protein: CASSQTSYGLGANVLTF.